The 8 T cell receptor beta chains presented below share a single source sample, sequenced in a study of PD-L1 blockade in urothelial cancer. Here immunoSEQ multiplex PCR was the method, and the copy in TCRdb shows in-frame clones only, minus some. The sample carries fewer than 50,000 clones, around 74% recorded once. Time point denoted: pretreatment peripheral blood. The source was PBMCs, collected around atezolizumab (anti-PD-L1) treatment. Source of these receptors: a man in his sixties or seventies with urothelial cancer.

This chain uses TRBV5-1 with TRBJ2-2, with D perhaps TRBD2 (5 bases). Trimming pared 6 bases from V and 5 bases from J, leaving 17 bases between. The CDR3 spans 15 residues. CDR1 and CDR2 (germline): SGHRS, YFSETQ. CDR3: CASTPVGLATGELFF. CDR3 coding DNA: TGCGCCAGCACCCCGGTTGGACTTGCAACCGGGGAGCTGTTTTTT.

This chain links TRBV4-1 with TRBJ2-1, with D perhaps matching TRBD1 (7 bases). Deletions cut 5 bases from V and 3 bases from J, with 23 bases between. The CDR3 sequence is 18 residues long. Looked up from germline, CDR1 is MGHRA and CDR2 is YSYEKL. CDR3 amino acids: CASSYKASRGAFYNEQFF. CDR3 nucleotide sequence: TGCGCCAGCAGCTACAAGGCCTCCAGGGGGGCCTTCTACAATGAGCAGTTCTTC.

The chain recombines TRBV25-1 with TRBJ2-7; D might be TRBD2 (5 bases). CDR1 and CDR2 (germline): MGHDK, SYGVNS. The CDR3 length is 14 residues. Trimming pared 0 bases from V and 0 bases from J, leaving 6 bases between. The DNA for the CDR3 is TGTGCCAGCAGTGAATATGGGAGCTCCTACGAGCAGTACTTC. Protein sequence: CASSEYGSSYEQYF.

The V call is TRBV6-1, the J call TRBJ1-4, with D tentatively TRBD1 (6 bases). V was trimmed by 3 bases and J by 4 bases, leaving 9 bases between them. In germline, CDR1 is MNHNS, CDR2 SASEGT. The CDR3 length is 14 residues. The CDR3 region is CASSDRGDNEKLFF. The CDR3 bases are TGTGCCAGCAGTGACAGGGGAGATAATGAAAAACTGTTTTTT.

The V call is TRBV7-2, the J call TRBJ2-7; a weak D match, TRBD2 (5 bases). V lost 2 bases to trimming and J lost 0 bases, with 11 bases between them. Germline-derived CDR1 and CDR2 are SGHTA and FQGNSA. There are 15 residues in the CDR3. The CDR3 loop reads CASSLYSVSSYEQYF. In DNA form, the CDR3 reads TGTGCCAGCAGCTTATATAGCGTGAGCTCCTACGAGCAGTACTTC.

V usage is TRBV30 and J usage is TRBJ2-5; D possibly corresponds to TRBD2 (6 bases). The germline V and J ends were trimmed by 2 bases and 5 bases, with 18 bases remaining between them. The CDR3 runs 15 residues. The germline CDR1 and CDR2 sequences are GTSNPN and SVGIG (reference sequence). In DNA form, the CDR3 reads TGTGCCTGGAGTTTGGGGGAGGCCCGGGGGGAGACCCAGTACTTC. Residues: CAWSLGEARGETQYF.

The rearrangement uses TRBV11-3 and TRBJ2-5; perhaps TRBD1 as D (5 bases). The ends were cut back, 2 bases at V and 2 bases at J, with 6 bases in the middle. Per the germline V gene, CDR1 is SGHNT and CDR2 is YENEEA. CDR3 length equals 13 residues. The CDR3 reads CASSLRQQETQYF. DNA of the CDR3: TGTGCCAGCAGCTTAAGACAGCAAGAGACCCAGTACTTC. Full variable domain (remainder filled in from reference TRBV11-3 and TRBJ2-5): EAGVVQSPRYKIIEKKQPVAFWCNPISGHNTLYWYLQNLGQGPELLIRYENEEAVDDSQLPKDRFSAERLKGVDSTLKIQPAELGDSAVYLCASSLRQQETQYFGPGTRLLVL.

Written as DNA, the CDR3 is TGTGCCAGCAGCGTAGGTGGGCAAACTGATGGCTACACCTTC. It specifies CASSVGGQTDGYTF. This chain joins TRBV9 and TRBJ1-2; no firm D call. The V end was cut by 0 bases, the J end by 6 bases, with 12 bases between. The CDR3 consists of 14 residues. Germline values: CDR1 SGDLS, CDR2 YYNGEE.